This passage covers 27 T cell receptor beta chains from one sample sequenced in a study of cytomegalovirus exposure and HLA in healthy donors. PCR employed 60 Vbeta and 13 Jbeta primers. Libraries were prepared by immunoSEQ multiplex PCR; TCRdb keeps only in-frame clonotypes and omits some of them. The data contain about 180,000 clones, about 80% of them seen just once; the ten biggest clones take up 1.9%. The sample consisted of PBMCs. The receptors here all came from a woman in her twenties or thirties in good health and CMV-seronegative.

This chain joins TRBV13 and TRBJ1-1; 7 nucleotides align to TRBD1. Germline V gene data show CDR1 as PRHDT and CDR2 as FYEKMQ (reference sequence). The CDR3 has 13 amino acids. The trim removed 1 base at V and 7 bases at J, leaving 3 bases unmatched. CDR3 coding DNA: TGTGCCAGCAGCTTAGCCAGGGGGATTGAAGCTTTCTTT. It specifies CASSLARGIEAFF.

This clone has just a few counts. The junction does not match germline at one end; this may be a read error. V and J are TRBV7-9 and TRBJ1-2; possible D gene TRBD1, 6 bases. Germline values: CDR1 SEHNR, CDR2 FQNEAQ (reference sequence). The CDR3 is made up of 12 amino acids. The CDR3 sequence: CSSSRGQYGYTF. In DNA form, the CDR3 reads TGTTCCAGCAGCAGAGGACAGTATGGCTACACCTTC.

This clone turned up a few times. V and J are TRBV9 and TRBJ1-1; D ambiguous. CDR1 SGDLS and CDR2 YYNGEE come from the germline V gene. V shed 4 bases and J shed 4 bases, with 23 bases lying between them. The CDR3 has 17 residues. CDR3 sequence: CASSLGRTVPRGTEAFF. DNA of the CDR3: TGTGCCAGCAGCCTGGGGAGAACAGTTCCAAGAGGCACTGAAGCTTTCTTT.

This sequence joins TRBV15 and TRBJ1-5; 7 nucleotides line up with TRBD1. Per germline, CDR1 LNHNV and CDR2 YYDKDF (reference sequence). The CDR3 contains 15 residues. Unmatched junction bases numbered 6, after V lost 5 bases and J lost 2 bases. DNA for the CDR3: TGTGCCACCAGCGGCCGGGACAGACGCAATCAGCCCCAGCATTTT. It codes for CATSGRDRRNQPQHF. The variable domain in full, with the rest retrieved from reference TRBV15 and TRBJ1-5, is DAMVIQNPRYQVTQFGKPVTLSCSQTLNHNVMYWYQQKSSQAPKLLFHYYDKDFNNEADTPDNFQSRRPNTSFCFLDIRSPGLGDTAMYLCATSGRDRRNQPQHFGDGTRLSIL.

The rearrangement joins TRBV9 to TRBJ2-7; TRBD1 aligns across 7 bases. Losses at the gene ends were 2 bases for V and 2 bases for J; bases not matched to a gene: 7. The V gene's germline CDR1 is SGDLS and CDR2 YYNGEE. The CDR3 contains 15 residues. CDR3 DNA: TGTGCCAGCAGCGTCGGGACAGCTTATACCTACGAGCAGTACTTC. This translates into CASSVGTAYTYEQYF.

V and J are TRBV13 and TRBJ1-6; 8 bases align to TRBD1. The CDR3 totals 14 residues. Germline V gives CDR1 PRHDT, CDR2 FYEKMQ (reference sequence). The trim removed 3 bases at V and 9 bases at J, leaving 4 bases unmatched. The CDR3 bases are TGTGCCAGCAGCTTTAGCAGGGGGCCTTCACCCCTCCACTTT. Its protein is CASSFSRGPSPLHF. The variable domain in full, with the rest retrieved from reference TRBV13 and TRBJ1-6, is AAGVIQSPRHLIKEKRETATLKCYPIPRHDTVYWYQQGPGQDPQFLISFYEKMQSDKGSIPDRFSAQQFSDYHSELNMSSLELGDSALYFCASSFSRGPSPLHFGNGTRLTVT.

CDR3 sequence: CASSEQGARVGEQFF. As DNA, the CDR3 is TGTGCCAGCAGTGAACAGGGGGCGCGAGTCGGTGAGCAGTTCTTC. This sequence joins TRBV25-1 and TRBJ2-1; 8 bases fit TRBD1. CDR3 length: 15 amino acids. The germline V gene encodes CDR1 MGHDK and CDR2 SYGVNS. V dropped 2 bases and J dropped 9; count of bases not matched to a gene: 9.

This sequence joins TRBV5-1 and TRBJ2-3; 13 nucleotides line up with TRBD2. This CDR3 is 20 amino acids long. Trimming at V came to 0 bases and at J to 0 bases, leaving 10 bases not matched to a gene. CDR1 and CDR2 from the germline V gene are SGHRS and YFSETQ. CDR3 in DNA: TGCGCCAGCAGCTTGGAGGGGCCGACTAGCGGGGGGCTCAGCACAGATACGCAGTATTTT. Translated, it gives CASSLEGPTSGGLSTDTQYF.

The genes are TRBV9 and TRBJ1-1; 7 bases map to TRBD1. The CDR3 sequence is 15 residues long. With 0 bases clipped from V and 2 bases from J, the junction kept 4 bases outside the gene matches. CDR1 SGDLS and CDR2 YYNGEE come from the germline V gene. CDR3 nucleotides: TGTGCCAGCAGCGTAGGAGGGACAGTCAACACTGAAGCTTTCTTT. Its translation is CASSVGGTVNTEAFF.

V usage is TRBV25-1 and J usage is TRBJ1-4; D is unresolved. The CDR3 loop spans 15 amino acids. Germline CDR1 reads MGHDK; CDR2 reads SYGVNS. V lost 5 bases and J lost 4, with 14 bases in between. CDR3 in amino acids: CASSHQRLVNEKLFF. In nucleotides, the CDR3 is TGTGCCAGCAGTCACCAGAGACTCGTTAATGAAAAACTGTTTTTT. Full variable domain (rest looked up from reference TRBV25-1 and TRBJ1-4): EADIYQTPRYLVIGTGKKITLECSQTMGHDKMYWYQQDPGMELHLIHYSYGVNSTEKGDLSSESTVSRIRTEHFPLTLESARPSHTSQYLCASSHQRLVNEKLFFGSGTQLSVL.

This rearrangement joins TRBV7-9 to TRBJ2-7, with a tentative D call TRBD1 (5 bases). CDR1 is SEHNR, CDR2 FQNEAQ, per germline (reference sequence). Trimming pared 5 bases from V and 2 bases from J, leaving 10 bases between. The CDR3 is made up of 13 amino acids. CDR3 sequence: CASSPRTPYEQYF. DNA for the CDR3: TGTGCCAGCAGCCCTAGGACACCCTACGAGCAGTACTTC.

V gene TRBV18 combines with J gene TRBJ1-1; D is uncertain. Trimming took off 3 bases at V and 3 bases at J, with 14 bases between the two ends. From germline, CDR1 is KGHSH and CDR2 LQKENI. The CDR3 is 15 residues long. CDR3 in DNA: TGTGCCAGCTCACCTTCCAAGGAGGTTCACACTGAAGCTTTCTTT. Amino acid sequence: CASSPSKEVHTEAFF.

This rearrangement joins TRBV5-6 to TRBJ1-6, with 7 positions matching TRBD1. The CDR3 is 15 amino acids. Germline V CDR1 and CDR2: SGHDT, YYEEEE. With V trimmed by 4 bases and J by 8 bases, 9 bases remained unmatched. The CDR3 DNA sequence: TGTGCCAGCAGCCTGGACCGGGACAGAGATTCACCCCTCCACTTT. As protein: CASSLDRDRDSPLHF.

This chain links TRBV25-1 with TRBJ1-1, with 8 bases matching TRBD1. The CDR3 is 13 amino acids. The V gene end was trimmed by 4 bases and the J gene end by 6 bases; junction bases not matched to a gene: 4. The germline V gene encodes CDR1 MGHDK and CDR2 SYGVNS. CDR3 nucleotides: TGTGCCAGCAGTGCCACAGGGGGGCCTGAAGCTTTCTTT. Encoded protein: CASSATGGPEAFF. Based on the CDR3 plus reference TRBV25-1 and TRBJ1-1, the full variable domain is EADIYQTPRYLVIGTGKKITLECSQTMGHDKMYWYQQDPGMELHLIHYSYGVNSTEKGDLSSESTVSRIRTEHFPLTLESARPSHTSQYLCASSATGGPEAFFGQGTRLTVV.

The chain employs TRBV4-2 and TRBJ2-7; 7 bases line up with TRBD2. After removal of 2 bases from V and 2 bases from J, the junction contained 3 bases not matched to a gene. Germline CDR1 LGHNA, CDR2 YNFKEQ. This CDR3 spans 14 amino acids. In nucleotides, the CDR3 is TGTGCCAGCAGCCAATCACGGGGGGCCTACGAGCAGTACTTC. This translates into CASSQSRGAYEQYF.

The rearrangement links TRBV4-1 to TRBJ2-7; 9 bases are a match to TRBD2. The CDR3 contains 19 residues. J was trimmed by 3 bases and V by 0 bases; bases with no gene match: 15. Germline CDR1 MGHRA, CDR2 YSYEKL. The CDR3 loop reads CASSQDLGSGGLARYEQYF. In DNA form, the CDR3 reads TGCGCCAGCAGCCAAGATCTGGGAAGTGGGGGACTAGCCCGCTACGAGCAGTACTTC.

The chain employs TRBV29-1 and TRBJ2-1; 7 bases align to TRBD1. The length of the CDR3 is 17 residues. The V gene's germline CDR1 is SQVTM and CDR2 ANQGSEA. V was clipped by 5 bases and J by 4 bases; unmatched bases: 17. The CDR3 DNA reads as TGCAGCGTTCCTGGGACAGCCCCTGAGAACCGGTACAATGAGCAGTTCTTC. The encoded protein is CSVPGTAPENRYNEQFF.

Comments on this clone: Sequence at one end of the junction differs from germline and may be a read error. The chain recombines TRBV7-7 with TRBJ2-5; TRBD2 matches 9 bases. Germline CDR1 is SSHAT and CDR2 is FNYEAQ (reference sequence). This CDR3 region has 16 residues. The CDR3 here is CASSLGLAAGGETQYF. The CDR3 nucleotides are TGTGCTAGCAGCTTAGGGTTGGCAGCGGGGGGAGAGACCCAGTACTTC.

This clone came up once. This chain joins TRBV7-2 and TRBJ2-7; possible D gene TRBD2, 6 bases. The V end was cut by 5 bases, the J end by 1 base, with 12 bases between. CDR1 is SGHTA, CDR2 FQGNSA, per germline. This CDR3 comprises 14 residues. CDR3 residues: CASSHLGGSYEQYF. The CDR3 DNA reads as TGTGCCAGCAGCCATCTGGGGGGATCCTACGAGCAGTACTTC.

CDR3 amino acids: CASSLDSNTGELFF. The CDR3 region has the DNA TGTGCCAGCAGCTTAGACAGTAACACCGGGGAGCTGTTTTTT. The rearrangement links TRBV7-3 to TRBJ2-2, with D perhaps matching TRBD1 (5 bases). The germline V and J ends were trimmed by 2 bases and 2 bases, with 6 bases remaining between them. The CDR3 is made up of 14 amino acids. Germline V CDR1 and CDR2: SGHTA, FQGTGA.

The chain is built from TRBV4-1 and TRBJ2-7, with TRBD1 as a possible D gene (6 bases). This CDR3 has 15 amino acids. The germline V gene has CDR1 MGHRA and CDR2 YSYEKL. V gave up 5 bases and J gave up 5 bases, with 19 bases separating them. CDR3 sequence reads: CASSVDRDTFDEQYF. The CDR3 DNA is TGCGCCAGCAGCGTCGACCGGGACACCTTCGACGAGCAGTACTTC.

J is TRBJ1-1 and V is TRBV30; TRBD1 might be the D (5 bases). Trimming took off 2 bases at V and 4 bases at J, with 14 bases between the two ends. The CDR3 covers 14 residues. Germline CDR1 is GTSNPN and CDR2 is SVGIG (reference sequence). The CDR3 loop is CAWSRGGDGTEAFF. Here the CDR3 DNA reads TGTGCCTGGAGTCGGGGGGGGGACGGCACTGAAGCTTTCTTT.

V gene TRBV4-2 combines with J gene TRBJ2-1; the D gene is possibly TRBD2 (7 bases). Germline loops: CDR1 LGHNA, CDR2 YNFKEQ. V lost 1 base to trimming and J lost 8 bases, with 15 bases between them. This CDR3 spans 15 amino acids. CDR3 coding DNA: TGTGCCAGCAGCCAAGCGGGTGGGGGGGCATATGAGCAGTTCTTC. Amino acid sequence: CASSQAGGGAYEQFF.

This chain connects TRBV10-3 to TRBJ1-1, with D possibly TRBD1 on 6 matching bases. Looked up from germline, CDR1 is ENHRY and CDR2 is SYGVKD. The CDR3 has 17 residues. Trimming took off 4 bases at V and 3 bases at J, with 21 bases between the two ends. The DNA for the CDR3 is TGTGCCATCAGTGGCCAAAGGGACACCAAGGCGGACACTGAAGCTTTCTTT. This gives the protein CAISGQRDTKADTEAFF.

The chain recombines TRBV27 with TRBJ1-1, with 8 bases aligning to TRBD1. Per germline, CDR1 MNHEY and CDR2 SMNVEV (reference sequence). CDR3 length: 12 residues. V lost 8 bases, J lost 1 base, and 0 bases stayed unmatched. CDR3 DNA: TGTGCCAGCGGGACAGGGAACACTGAAGCTTTCTTT. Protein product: CASGTGNTEAFF.

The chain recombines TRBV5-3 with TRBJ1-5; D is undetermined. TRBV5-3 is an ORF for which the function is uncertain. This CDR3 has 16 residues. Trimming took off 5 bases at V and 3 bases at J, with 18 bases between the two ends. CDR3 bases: TGTGCCAGAAGGCATAGTCGCACGGAGGTCAATCAGCCCCAGCATTTT. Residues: CARRHSRTEVNQPQHF.

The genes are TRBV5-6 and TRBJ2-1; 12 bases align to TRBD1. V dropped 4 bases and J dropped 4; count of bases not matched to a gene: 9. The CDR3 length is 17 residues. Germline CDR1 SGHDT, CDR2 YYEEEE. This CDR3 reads CASSQAGQGAQYNEQFF. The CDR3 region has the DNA TGTGCCAGCAGCCAAGCGGGACAGGGGGCCCAATACAATGAGCAGTTCTTC. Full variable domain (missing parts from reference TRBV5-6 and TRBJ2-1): DAGVTQSPTHLIKTRGQQVTLRCSPKSGHDTVSWYQQALGQGPQFIFQYYEEEERQRGNFPDRFSGHQFPNYSSELNVNALLLGDSALYLCASSQAGQGAQYNEQFFGPGTRLTVL.